The clone carrying this T cell receptor beta chain was recorded once. Repertoires were generated with immunoSEQ multiplex PCR, while TCRdb's copy carries only in-frame clones and drops some. Seen here are approximately 2.5 million clones, just over 90% observed once, and the top ten hold 0.13% to 0.15%. The data were obtained in a study of shared clonotypes between healthy human individuals. The CDR3 sequence is 15 residues long. V lost 3 bases to trimming and J lost 3 bases; unmatched junction nucleotides: 8. The V gene's germline CDR1 is SGHTA and CDR2 FQGNSA. The sample comprised naive CD4+ T cells sorted from blood. The subset: CD45RA+ positively selected. The clonotype comes from a man aged 18 to 29 in good health. The chain is built from TRBV7-2 and TRBJ2-7; TRBD2 agrees at 7 bases. The CDR3 loop reads CASSFRGAGNYEQYF. In nucleotides, the CDR3 is TGTGCCAGCAGCTTTCGGGGAGCGGGGAACTACGAGCAGTACTTC.